This record concerns one T cell receptor (beta chain) sequence. This record comes from a study of identifying expanded T cells in peripheral blood. Libraries were prepared by immunoSEQ multiplex PCR; TCRdb keeps only in-frame clonotypes and omits some of them. The sample lists roughly 81,000 clones, roughly 84% occurring once. Looked up from germline, CDR1 is MDHEN and CDR2 is SYDVKM. This CDR3 has 13 residues. J was trimmed by 6 bases and V by 5 bases; bases with no gene match: 4. This sequence joins TRBV28 and TRBJ2-1; 7 bases fit TRBD1. The sample taken for sequencing was blood. The source is a person between 18 and 69 years old in good health. CDR3 DNA: TGTGCCAGCAGTCCGGGACAGACCAATGAGCAGTTCTTC. Its translation: CASSPGQTNEQFF.